This TCR beta chain emerged from a study of CD8 T cells in ankylosing spondylitis. Findings and limits, study-wide: Disease-linked clones displayed a CD8+ phenotype and appeared relatively rarely in peripheral blood. The study identified a TCR beta motif of several highly homologous variants that appeared characteristic of ankylosing spondylitis blood.

With respect to this clonotype: The antigen is undetermined.

Generation of TCR beta libraries employed quantitative 5'-RACE incorporating molecular barcodes. In TCRdb, the 5' RACE reads were re-called with MiXCR into one record per CDR3 protein. The repertoire holds roughly 230,000 distinct CDR3 sequences, with under 20% as singletons. The germline V gene has CDR1 LGHNA and CDR2 YNFKEQ. The germline V and J ends were trimmed by 4 bases and 4 bases, with 20 bases remaining between them. This CDR3 is built from 16 residues. The V gene is TRBV4-2, the J gene TRBJ2-7; the D gene could be TRBD1 or TRBD2 (5 bases each). Sequencing was carried out using blood, either unsorted or a sorted T cell fraction (not recorded which). The receptor was isolated from a male donor with ankylosing spondylitis or in good health (not recorded which). Here the CDR3 DNA reads TGTGCCAGCAGCCCTGAAGGGGACCTCCGATTTTACGAGCAGTACTTC. Residues: CASSPEGDLRFYEQYF.